This entry lists 11 T cell receptor beta chains sequenced from one sample in a study of blood T cell repertoires in COVID-19 (dated by TCRdb to 2018 to 2021). Libraries were built with the immunoSEQ multiplex PCR assay. Imported from immuneACCESS, the table was reduced by TCRdb to in-frame sequences with V and J called. These copies leave out some clones; in studies compared against another copy, an unresolved V gene accounts for under half, and the cause of the remainder is not known. The sample yields 25,000 to 30,000 clones; 70% to 90% were counted once. 2.5% to 3% of the sample is taken by the ten largest. Material for sequencing was peripheral blood. The receptors shown here come from a human donor in a cohort sampled during active COVID-19.

The CDR3 nucleotides read TGTGCCAGCAGTACCACAGGGGCCCATGGCAATGAGCAGTTCTTC. Translation: CASSTTGAHGNEQFF. This chain links TRBV6-5 with TRBJ2-1; TRBD1 matches 7 bases. Germline values: CDR1 MNHEY, CDR2 SVGAGI. CDR3 length: 15 residues. V shed 5 bases and J 6 bases; nucleotides not matched to a gene: 10.

The chain carries TRBV6-2 or TRBV6-3 and TRBJ1-2; D is ambiguous. Looked up from germline, CDR1 is MNHEY and CDR2 is SVGEGT. V lost 1 base and J 3 bases, leaving 15 bases between the germline ends. The CDR3 is 16 amino acids. The CDR3 sequence is CASSYYSRSLDYGYTF. The CDR3 DNA reads as TGTGCCAGCAGTTACTACTCGCGTTCTCTCGACTATGGCTACACCTTC.

The chain couples TRBV28 to TRBJ1-3, with D possibly matching TRBD1 (5 bases). V lost 5 bases and J lost 4, with 15 bases in between. The V gene's germline CDR1 is MDHEN and CDR2 SYDVKM. This CDR3 contains 15 residues. In DNA form, the CDR3 reads TGTGCCAGCAGTCCACCCTTGACAGAAGGAAACACCATATATTTT. Translation: CASSPPLTEGNTIYF. The complete variable domain, with remaining parts taken from reference TRBV28 and TRBJ1-3, reads DVKVTQSSRYLVKRTGEKVFLECVQDMDHENMFWYRQDPGLGLRLIYFSYDVKMKEKGDIPEGYSVSREKKERFSLILESASTNQTSMYLCASSPPLTEGNTIYFGEGSWLTVV.

The chain recombines TRBV2 with TRBJ2-5, with 10 bases fitting TRBD2. V lost 1 base and J lost 5; bases outside the gene matches: 7. There are 16 residues in the CDR3. CDR1 SNHLY and CDR2 FYNNEI come from the germline V gene. CDR3 DNA: TGTGCCAGCAGTGAAGGTCTAGCGGGGGTCCGGGAGACCCAGTACTTC. This codes for CASSEGLAGVRETQYF.

The V and J genes are TRBV30 and TRBJ1-5; no clear D. V shed 1 base and J shed 6 bases, with 10 bases lying between them. Germline CDR1 and CDR2: GTSNPN and SVGIG (reference sequence). The CDR3 contains 13 residues. The CDR3 loop reads CAWSESLAQPQHF. CDR3 nucleotides: TGTGCCTGGAGTGAATCCCTGGCTCAGCCCCAGCATTTT.

This chain connects TRBV13 to TRBJ1-2; possible D gene TRBD1, 5 bases. CDR1 and CDR2 from the germline V gene are PRHDT and FYEKMQ (reference sequence). Trimming pared 3 bases from V and 3 bases from J, leaving 8 bases between. CDR3 length equals 13 residues. CDR3 amino acids: CASSFGADYGYTF. CDR3 sequence (DNA): TGTGCCAGCAGCTTTGGGGCGGACTATGGCTACACCTTC. The full variable domain, its missing parts supplied by reference TRBV13 and TRBJ1-2, is AAGVIQSPRHLIKEKRETATLKCYPIPRHDTVYWYQQGPGQDPQFLISFYEKMQSDKGSIPDRFSAQQFSDYHSELNMSSLELGDSALYFCASSFGADYGYTFGSGTRLTVV.

The gene calls are TRBV19 and TRBJ1-4; D gene uncertain. The CDR3 is 16 residues long. From germline, CDR1 is LNHDA and CDR2 SQIVND (reference sequence). The V and J ends lost 5 bases and 8 bases respectively, with 21 bases between them. The CDR3 DNA follows: TGTGCCAGTAGTCCAACCGGGATCCAGACGAGCGAAAAACTGTTTTTT. This encodes CASSPTGIQTSEKLFF.

The rearrangement links TRBV2 to TRBJ2-7, with 8 bases identical to TRBD2. Germline lookup yields CDR1 SNHLY and CDR2 FYNNEI. J was trimmed by 6 bases and V by 7 bases; bases with no gene match: 8. This CDR3 is built from 13 residues. The CDR3 sequence: CASNLGRDFEQYF. The CDR3 DNA reads TGTGCCAGCAACCTCGGGAGGGATTTCGAGCAGTACTTC.

The rearrangement joins TRBV11-2 to TRBJ2-2; D possibly corresponds to TRBD2 (5 bases). The CDR3 contains 14 residues. Trimming left V 5 bases short and J 6 bases short, with 13 bases between. Germline V gives CDR1 SGHAT, CDR2 FQNNGV. CDR3 DNA sequence: TGTGCCAGCAGCCTCGGTCGAGCGGCCGGGGAGCTGTTTTTT. This encodes CASSLGRAAGELFF.

The gene calls are TRBV28 and TRBJ1-5, with a weak D call TRBD1 (5 bases). Germline CDR1 and CDR2: MDHEN and SYDVKM. The V end lost 6 bases, the J end lost 5 bases, and 11 bases lay between the germline ends. This CDR3 contains 13 residues. The DNA for the CDR3 is TGTGCCAGCAGCGAACAGGAGTATCAGCCCCAGCATTTT. Its translation: CASSEQEYQPQHF.

CDR3 in DNA: TGCGCCAGCAGTGGGTCGCGGGCAGATACGCAGTATTTT. Amino acids: CASSGSRADTQYF. The rearrangement joins TRBV10-2 to TRBJ2-3; D may be TRBD2 (5 bases). Trimming removed 4 bases at V and 4 bases at J, with 9 bases between. Germline values: CDR1 WSHSY, CDR2 SAAADI. The CDR3 loop spans 13 amino acids.